This T cell receptor (beta chain) was obtained from a study of long-term antiretroviral therapy in people with HIV (dated by TCRdb to between 2020 and 2023). Context from the whole study: The earliest samples were collected roughly a decade before the 2015 WHO recommendation for immediate ART, at a time when ART was usually postponed until CD4 counts fell. The cohort contributed fewer than 200 cryopreserved PBMC samples from a few dozen adults with confirmed HIV infection, collected serially over a mean of approximately six years (range 1-12). About a third of the roughly 30 participants with HIV were female. No cross-contamination during QIAcube processing was shown when test extractions of a monoclonal T-cell line were performed alongside fewer than 40 polyclonal samples. This retrospective serial study examined whether starting ART and sustained HIV suppression were associated with changes in the composition and diversity of the TRB repertoire in peripheral blood.

CDR1 is given as SEHNR and CDR2 as FQNEAQ, both from the germline V gene (reference sequence). The CDR3, cysteine through phenylalanine, is 14 amino acids long. Kept here is only the CDR3 DNA, which spans 42 bases and is read in frame from base 1. V drops 1 base and J drops 5 bases, leaving 11 bases in between. The immunoSEQ hsTCRB v3.0 assay was used at survey level resolution to sequence the TRB variable region. The targeted TRB sequencing depth was about 35,000-55,000 T-cell genomes per sample. TRB libraries were pooled and sequenced on an Illumina MiSeq using a v3 150-cycle kit. In the authors' own workflow: Analysis of repertoires was carried out in R inside a reproducible Nextflow workflow spanning QC, data transformation and analysis. LymphoSeq2, an R package for exploring AIRR-Seq data, was used to implement the custom analyses. A handful of samples that yielded fewer than 5000 total TRB sequences were excluded, so that 150 to 200 HIV repertoires were analyzed. Among the 180 or so HIV repertoires that were kept, approximately 61 were collected before ART initiation and about 130 were collected after ART initiation. Each repertoire was downsampled to 5000 TRB nucleotide sequences, and summary statistics were averaged across 100 downsampling iterations. TRB sequences were retained for analysis only if CDR3 regions of at least seven amino acids were present. Two measures captured diversity: a Shannon entropy-derived clonality score and the Gini coefficient. In the repertoire networks, any two of the top 5000 CDR3 amino acid sequences were linked whenever the two sequences differed by an edit distance of one. For TRB CDR3 amino acid sequences, antigen specificity groups and MHC restriction were predicted with GLIPH2. To flag known CMV, EBV, HIV or tissue antigen associations, CDR3 amino acid sequences were matched against VDJdb and McPAS-TCR. Pre-ART, post-ART and control groups were compared with Wilcoxon signed-rank tests and Holm-Bonferroni correction. The immuneACCESS repertoire file appears here via TCRdb, limited to in-frame rearrangements. These files lack a portion of the clones; in checked studies, under half of the deficit traces to unresolved V genes, and the cause of the others is not known. Clonal size and the V and J genes are those of that table, whereas D and trimming came from the DNA. The sample data list 20,000 to 25,000 clones, and approximately 86% of these were observed just once. The top ten constitute around 4% of the sample.

A word on this clone: Its cognate antigen has yet to be identified. No much larger clone is present one base from it, and per-base qualities are unavailable.

The research as a whole found: Owing to limited PBMC availability, only the TCR beta chain was sequenced, without alpha chain pairing. Expanded TRB clones identified before ART initiation dominated the repertoire at all time points, although this dominance fluctuated and declined in many PLHIV after ART. Samples dated from the mid-2000s to the late 2010s, and the ART regimens used may be less effective than current ones. Inferences about post-ART repertoire changes were limited because no data were available on ART adherence, viral resistance or therapy changes. Narrower CDR3 length ranges were observed in HIV repertoires than in controls, and an antigen-experienced repertoire with only a slight naive shift after ART was suggested by the network structure. Because pre-ART samples had limited cell numbers, profiling was done on unsorted PBMC rather than on sorted CD4+ and CD8+ T cells. Starting ART was linked to a significant rise in TRB diversity, yet even with long-term ART the diversity remained significantly lower than in transplant donor controls.

Participants were included only if at least one PBMC sample before ART initiation and at least two post-ART samples were available. Treatment was received in the United States of America by all participants with HIV. Cryopreserved samples of roughly 0.85-11 million PBMC were thawed and washed before DNA extraction. At the time of the earliest PBMC sample, participants with HIV were aged between roughly 20 and 60 years. PBMC samples were contributed by each participant from 1-4 timepoints before ART initiation and 2-8 timepoints after ART initiation, with a median of 7 samples. Serial HIV viral load, CD4+ T-cell count, ART history and demographic data were obtained for every participant. Using a Qiagen kit on a QIAcube, genomic DNA was extracted from unsorted PBMC, with samples processed in batches of 12.

The rearrangement joined TRBV7-9 to TRBJ1-1, with the D segment identity uncertain. The sequenced sample was unsorted PBMCs, obtained 1.9 years after starting antiretroviral therapy. This clonotype was sampled from a woman aged 25 to 45 with HIV. At the DNA level, the sequence is TGTGCCAGCAGCTTAGTGCTAGGGTTTACTGAAGCTTTCTTT. This yields the protein CASSLVLGFTEAFF.